One sample yielded the 30 T cell receptor beta chains listed below, sequenced in a study of blood T cell repertoires in COVID-19. The repertoire was sequenced with immunoSEQ multiplex PCR; TCRdb's copy has only in-frame clones and lacks some. The sample contains 45,000 to 55,000 clones, about four fifths of which appear only once. The sequencing sample was made of peripheral blood. The receptors come from a human donor in a cohort sampled during active COVID-19.

This chain links TRBV19 with TRBJ2-1; 9 bases line up with TRBD2. V lost 7 bases and J lost 0; bases outside the gene matches: 13. CDR1 and CDR2 (germline): LNHDA, SQIVND (reference sequence). The CDR3 loop spans 18 amino acids. The CDR3 bases are TGTGCCAGTAAAGGGGAGCGGGGGGACCGGAGCTCCTACAATGAGCAGTTCTTC. Protein: CASKGERGDRSSYNEQFF.

The chain links TRBV7-2 to TRBJ2-7; D is uncertain. Germline CDR1 and CDR2: SGHTA and FQGNSA. V was cut by 1 base and J by 3 bases, with 10 bases left in between. This CDR3 is 14 amino acids long. The CDR3 coding sequence is TGTGCCAGCAGCTTAGGGGCCGACGGCTACGAGCAGTACTTC. It encodes CASSLGADGYEQYF.

V and J are TRBV12-5 and TRBJ2-3; 8 bases agree with TRBD2. CDR1 is LGHNT, CDR2 FRNRAP, per germline. This CDR3 comprises 14 residues. Trimming took 2 bases from V and 4 from J; bases not matched to a gene: 2. DNA of the CDR3: TGTGCTAGTGGTTTGCGGGGGGGCCCAGATACGCAGTATTTT. Its translation: CASGLRGGPDTQYF. Full variable domain (rest looked up from reference TRBV12-5 and TRBJ2-3): DARVTQTPRHKVTEMGQEVTMRCQPILGHNTVFWYRQTMMQGLELLAYFRNRAPLDDSGMPKDRFSAEMPDATLATLKIQPSEPRDSAVYFCASGLRGGPDTQYFGPGTRLTVL.

V is TRBV29-1 and J is TRBJ2-7, with TRBD2 identical over 7 bases. CDR3 size: 12 residues. CDR1 is SQVTM and CDR2 is ANQGSEA in the germline V gene. After removal of 3 bases from V and 3 bases from J, the junction contained 2 bases not matched to a gene. CDR3 in amino acids: CSVEGGDYEQYF. CDR3 nucleotides: TGCAGCGTTGAGGGGGGGGACTACGAGCAGTACTTC.

V usage is TRBV18 and J usage is TRBJ2-2; a weak D match, TRBD1 (5 bases). Germline V gene data show CDR1 as KGHSH and CDR2 as LQKENI. Trimming removed 2 bases at V and 1 base at J, with 8 bases between. The CDR3 contains 15 residues. This CDR3 is CASSPSQGNTGELFF. In nucleotides, the CDR3 is TGTGCCAGCTCACCATCGCAGGGGAACACCGGGGAGCTGTTTTTT.

This clone appeared a few times. The chain carries TRBV6-4 and TRBJ2-3, with 8 bases fitting TRBD2. The CDR3 spans 16 residues. V was clipped by 0 bases and J by 8 bases; unmatched bases: 10. Germline V gene data show CDR1 as MRHNA and CDR2 as SNTAGT. CDR3 sequence: CASSDSGAGARGTQYF. The CDR3 coding sequence is TGTGCCAGCAGTGACTCGGGAGCGGGGGCCCGGGGTACGCAGTATTTT.

This chain joins TRBV5-8 and TRBJ1-2, with 7 positions matching TRBD1. The CDR3 extends over 11 amino acids. Trimming cost V 4 bases and J 12 bases; bases outside gene matches: 6. Germline CDR1 SGHTS, CDR2 YDEGEE. The CDR3 region has the DNA TGTGCCAGCAGCCAGCGACAGGGAGACACCTTC. This encodes CASSQRQGDTF. The complete variable domain, with remaining parts taken from reference TRBV5-8 and TRBJ1-2, reads EAGVTQSPTHLIKTRGQQATLRCSPISGHTSVYWYQQALGLGLQFLLWYDEGEERNRGNFPPRFSGRQFPNYSSELNVNALELEDSALYLCASSQRQGDTFGSGTRLTVV.

The V and J genes are TRBV7-6 and TRBJ1-5; D possibly corresponds to TRBD1 (6 bases). CDR3 length: 14 residues. V lost 6 bases to trimming and J lost 9 bases, with 18 bases between them. Per the germline V gene, CDR1 is SGHVS and CDR2 is FNYEAQ. The CDR3 DNA follows: TGTGCCAGCAGTCCGGACAGCCTAGGACGGCCCCAGCATTTT. Amino acid sequence: CASSPDSLGRPQHF.

The rearrangement joins TRBV19 to TRBJ1-2, with 10 bases matching TRBD1. Germline assignment: CDR1 LNHDA and CDR2 SQIVND (reference sequence). The CDR3 extends over 15 amino acids. V trimming: 8 bases; J trimming: 2 bases; junction bases outside the gene matches: 8. The CDR3 coding sequence is TGTGCCAGTTGGGACAGGGGAACCTCCAACTATGGCTACACCTTC. This encodes CASWDRGTSNYGYTF.

Here the CDR3 reads CASSLVAGQFF. The CDR3, as DNA: TGTGCCAGCAGCTTAGTAGCGGGCCAGTTCTTC. This rearrangement joins TRBV11-2 to TRBJ2-1, with 7 bases aligning to TRBD2. Germline-derived CDR1 and CDR2 are SGHAT and FQNNGV. CDR3 length equals 11 residues. Unmatched junction bases numbered 1, after V lost 1 base and J lost 13 bases. Complete variable domain (other parts from reference TRBV11-2 and TRBJ2-1): EAGVAQSPRYKIIEKRQSVAFWCNPISGHATLYWYQQILGQGPKLLIQFQNNGVVDDSQLPKDRFSAERLKGVDSTLKIQPAKLEDSAVYLCASSLVAGQFFGPGTRLTVL.

The rearrangement joins TRBV2 to TRBJ1-2; tentative D call: TRBD1 (5 bases). Looked up from germline, CDR1 is SNHLY and CDR2 is FYNNEI. V lost 6 bases and J 5 bases, leaving 13 bases between the germline ends. This CDR3 comprises 13 residues. CDR3 sequence reads: CASSADTKYGYTF. In DNA form, the CDR3 reads TGTGCCAGCAGCGCGGACACCAAGTATGGCTACACCTTC.

The V and J genes are TRBV4-2 and TRBJ2-7; 7 bases agree with TRBD2. V lost 3 bases, J lost 2 bases, and 10 bases stayed unmatched. This CDR3 comprises 16 residues. The V gene's germline CDR1 is LGHNA and CDR2 YNFKEQ. For the CDR3, the DNA is TGTGCCAGCAGCCAGGAAGCACGCGGGGGTCCCTACGAGCAGTACTTC. Amino acids: CASSQEARGGPYEQYF.

The V call is TRBV3-1 (or the pseudogene TRBV3-2), the J call TRBJ2-7; maybe TRBD2 (6 bases). Looked up from germline, CDR1 is LGHDT and CDR2 is YNNKEL (reference sequence). V dropped 3 bases and J dropped 3 bases, with 18 bases sitting between them. The CDR3 covers 16 residues. The CDR3 sequence is CASSQDIWGGRYEQYF. CDR3 sequence (DNA): TGTGCCAGCAGCCAGGACATCTGGGGAGGACGCTACGAGCAGTACTTC.

This chain joins TRBV10-3 and TRBJ1-5; the match to TRBD1 covers 8 bases. Germline loops: CDR1 ENHRY, CDR2 SYGVKD. With 5 bases clipped from V and 7 bases from J, the junction kept 7 bases outside the gene matches. The CDR3 loop spans 14 amino acids. The CDR3: CAISPGQGKQPQHF. CDR3 nucleotide sequence: TGTGCCATCAGTCCCGGACAGGGAAAGCAGCCCCAGCATTTT.

V and J are TRBV6-6 and TRBJ1-5; D perhaps matches TRBD1 (5 bases). Germline-derived CDR1 and CDR2 are MNHNY and SVGAGI (reference sequence). Trimming stripped 2 bases from V and 6 bases from J, with 17 bases between. CDR3 length: 16 residues. CDR3 sequence: CASSYGRGLIFQPQHF. Here the CDR3 DNA reads TGTGCCAGCAGTTACGGGAGGGGTCTAATCTTTCAGCCCCAGCATTTT.

The chain carries TRBV11-2 and TRBJ2-7, with no clear D. Trimming removed 0 bases from V and 0 bases from J, with 9 bases in between. Germline V gene sequence: CDR1 SGHAT, CDR2 FQNNGV. The CDR3 totals 15 residues. CDR3 region: CASSLEPQVSYEQYF. CDR3 DNA sequence: TGTGCCAGCAGCTTAGAACCCCAGGTCTCCTACGAGCAGTACTTC.

CDR3 loop: CASNRGRDSPLHF. In DNA, the CDR3 is TGTGCCAGCAACAGGGGGCGAGATTCACCCCTCCACTTT. This chain links TRBV6-5 with TRBJ1-6; 9 bases map to TRBD1. With V trimmed by 7 bases and J by 8 bases, 3 bases remained unmatched. Germline V lookup: CDR1 MNHEY, CDR2 SVGAGI. The CDR3 covers 13 residues.

This chain links TRBV7-2 with TRBJ2-2; 8 bases are shared with TRBD1. Germline loops: CDR1 SGHTA, CDR2 FQGNSA. This CDR3 spans 14 amino acids. J was trimmed by 6 bases and V by 8 bases; bases with no gene match: 8. CDR3 sequence: CASRDRKGSGELFF. In DNA, the CDR3 is TGTGCCAGCCGGGACAGGAAGGGCTCCGGGGAGCTGTTTTTT.

The chain links TRBV4-1 to TRBJ2-3; 9 bases are a match to TRBD2. The germline V gene has CDR1 MGHRA and CDR2 YSYEKL. The trim removed 0 bases at V and 0 bases at J, leaving 10 bases unmatched. This CDR3 comprises 19 residues. CDR3 nucleotides: TGCGCCAGCAGCCAAGATGGTGGGGCTAGCGGGGCTAGCACAGATACGCAGTATTTT. It yields the protein CASSQDGGASGASTDTQYF.

The chain employs TRBV3-1 (or the pseudogene TRBV3-2) and TRBJ1-2; TRBD1 aligns across 10 bases. This CDR3 is 15 amino acids long. V was clipped by 0 bases and J by 8 bases; unmatched bases: 6. Germline lookup yields CDR1 LGHDT and CDR2 YNNKEL (reference sequence). CDR3 amino acids: CASSQDPRTGGGYTF. CDR3 DNA sequence: TGTGCCAGCAGCCAAGACCCGCGGACAGGGGGAGGCTACACCTTC.

This chain connects TRBV5-6 to TRBJ1-2; D is unresolved. CDR1 and CDR2 (germline): SGHDT, YYEEEE. Trimming pared 4 bases from V and 4 bases from J, leaving 11 bases between. The CDR3 totals 13 residues. CDR3 protein: CASSPYFSYGYTF. DNA of the CDR3: TGTGCCAGCAGCCCCTATTTCTCCTATGGCTACACCTTC.

This clone has more than one count but fewer than ten. This rearrangement joins TRBV5-1 to TRBJ2-4, with D uncertain. Germline CDR1 SGHRS, CDR2 YFSETQ. Trimming took off 0 bases at V and 0 bases at J, with 13 bases between the two ends. The CDR3 extends over 17 amino acids. The CDR3 reads CASSLDQRLLAKNIQYF. The DNA of the CDR3 is TGCGCCAGCAGCTTGGACCAGAGACTCTTAGCCAAAAACATTCAGTACTTC.

The chain joins TRBV7-9 to TRBJ1-2, with 8 bases fitting TRBD1. V dropped 0 bases and J dropped 2; count of bases not matched to a gene: 2. The germline CDR1 and CDR2 sequences are SEHNR and FQNEAQ (reference sequence). The length of the CDR3 is 15 residues. The CDR3 reads CASSLADRANYGYTF. The CDR3 DNA is TGTGCCAGCAGCTTAGCGGACAGGGCCAACTATGGCTACACCTTC.

A single count supports this clone. The chain recombines TRBV4-1 with TRBJ2-7; a possible D gene is TRBD2 (6 bases). The CDR3 is 14 amino acids. V lost 1 base, J lost 6 bases, and 13 bases lay in between. Germline V gives CDR1 MGHRA, CDR2 YSYEKL. The CDR3 nucleotides are TGCGCCAGCAGCCAAGCGCAAGCGGGTGGCGAGCAGTACTTC. Protein sequence: CASSQAQAGGEQYF.

The chain recombines TRBV30 with TRBJ2-1; D remains ambiguous. The CDR3 extends over 14 amino acids. In germline, CDR1 is GTSNPN, CDR2 SVGIG (reference sequence). Trimming pared 2 bases from V and 0 bases from J, leaving 8 bases between. CDR3 DNA: TGTGCCTGGAGTCCGGGTAGCTCCTACAATGAGCAGTTCTTC. Encoded protein: CAWSPGSSYNEQFF. The full variable domain, rest sourced from reference TRBV30 and TRBJ2-1, is SQTIHQWPATLVQPVGSPLSLECTVEGTSNPNLYWYRQAAGRGLQLLFYSVGIGQISSEVPQNLSASRPQDRQFILSSKKLLLSDSGFYLCAWSPGSSYNEQFFGPGTRLTVL.

The chain carries TRBV14 and TRBJ2-6, with unresolved D. V lost 0 bases, J lost 4 bases, and 13 bases lay in between. Germline loops: CDR1 SGHDN, CDR2 FVKESK. The CDR3 has 17 residues. CDR3 protein: CASSQDRWVAGANVLTF. As DNA, the CDR3 is TGTGCCAGCAGCCAAGATCGGTGGGTAGCCGGGGCCAACGTCCTGACTTTC.

The chain couples TRBV2 to TRBJ2-5; TRBD2 matches 11 bases. This CDR3 has 14 residues. In germline, CDR1 is SNHLY, CDR2 FYNNEI. The J segment lost 5 bases and the V segment lost 5 bases, leaving 4 bases of the junction unmatched. DNA of the CDR3: TGTGCCAGCAGTAGACTAGCGGGGATTGAGACCCAGTACTTC. As protein: CASSRLAGIETQYF.

In the case of this clone: The junction departs from germline at one end; a sequencing error may be responsible. The genes are TRBV7-9 and TRBJ2-7, with 12 bases aligning to TRBD2. Germline-derived CDR1 and CDR2 are SEHNR and FQNEAQ (reference sequence). This CDR3 is 16 amino acids long. CDR3 coding DNA: TGTGCCAGCAGCTTAGGATCTGGATCTAGCGGGGGGGACAGGGACTTC. Its translation is CASSLGSGSSGGDRDF.

This clone was picked up a small number of times. The chain is built from TRBV6-5 and TRBJ1-3; weak D call: TRBD1 (5 bases). The V end lost 2 bases, the J end lost 2 bases, and 7 bases lay between the germline ends. The V gene's germline CDR1 is MNHEY and CDR2 SVGAGI. This CDR3 has 14 amino acids. The CDR3 nucleotides read TGTGCCAGCAGTTACGGGGGGACTGGAAACACCATATATTTT. It specifies CASSYGGTGNTIYF.

The chain combines TRBV27 with TRBJ1-2, with TRBD1 matching 10 bases. The CDR3 extends over 14 amino acids. Germline lookup yields CDR1 MNHEY and CDR2 SMNVEV (reference sequence). Germline trimming cut 5 bases from V and 8 bases from J; bases unmatched to any gene: 8. The CDR3 here is CASSGIGQGGGYTF. The CDR3 DNA reads as TGTGCCAGCAGTGGCATTGGACAGGGGGGAGGCTACACCTTC.